This TCR beta chain came from a study of identical twins. This clonotype was counted only a few times. The antigen is undetermined. Findings of the study overall: Out-of-frame alpha sequences common to twins exhibited a surplus of low generation probability. Abundant beta clonotypes from cord blood had fewer insertions, unlike memory repertoires, which showed none. In drawing conclusions, the study used cross-sectional statistical analysis and did not follow the same donors.

Trimming shortened V by 5 bases and J by 5 bases, and 19 bases separated the two germline ends. This CDR3 has 16 amino acids. CDR1 and CDR2 from the germline V gene are SNHLY and FYNNEI. TCRdb reanalysed the 5' RACE reads using MiXCR and keeps one entry per CDR3 protein. The top ten clones hold roughly 0.3% of a sample with 1,800,000 or so distinct CDR3 sequences, less than 40% of them seen once. Material: cord blood. The sequence came from a newborn girl in good health. This chain joins TRBV2 and TRBJ2-1, with D uncertain. CDR3 sequence: CASSYTGEGPHNEQFF. Written as DNA, the CDR3 is TGTGCCAGCAGTTACACTGGGGAAGGCCCACACAATGAGCAGTTCTTC.